In its sample, the clone carrying this TCR beta chain was seen a few times. Its antigen is undetermined. Template switching added a universal primer site; cDNA carried unique molecular identifiers. Via MiXCR, TCRdb re-called the 5' RACE reads, giving one row per CDR3 protein. Among about 460,000 distinct CDR3 sequences listed, approximately 15% were seen once. This sample stems from a study of identical twins. Study observations and caveats: Within twin pairs, the out-of-frame alpha sequences they shared showed excess low generation probability. Modeled out-of-frame TCR alpha sharing in monozygotic twins fell below observed levels.

The germline gives CDR1 MDHEN, CDR2 SYDVKM. CDR3 length equals 15 residues. Losses at the gene ends were 4 bases for V and 3 bases for J; bases not matched to a gene: 8. The data also belong to a second study, concerning yellow fever vaccine responses in identical twins.

The chain uses TRBV28 and TRBJ2-7; 8 bases align to TRBD2. The receptor was isolated from a woman younger than 35 in good health. The sequenced sample was CD4+ T cells sorted from blood. The chain's CDR3 is CASSSPLAGGYEQYF. As DNA, the CDR3 is TGTGCCAGCAGTTCCCCACTCGCGGGAGGCTACGAGCAGTACTTC. The full variable domain, completed using reference TRBV28 and TRBJ2-7, is DVKVTQSSRYLVKRTGEKVFLECVQDMDHENMFWYRQDPGLGLRLIYFSYDVKMKEKGDIPEGYSVSREKKERFSLILESASTNQTSMYLCASSSPLAGGYEQYFGPGTRLTVT.